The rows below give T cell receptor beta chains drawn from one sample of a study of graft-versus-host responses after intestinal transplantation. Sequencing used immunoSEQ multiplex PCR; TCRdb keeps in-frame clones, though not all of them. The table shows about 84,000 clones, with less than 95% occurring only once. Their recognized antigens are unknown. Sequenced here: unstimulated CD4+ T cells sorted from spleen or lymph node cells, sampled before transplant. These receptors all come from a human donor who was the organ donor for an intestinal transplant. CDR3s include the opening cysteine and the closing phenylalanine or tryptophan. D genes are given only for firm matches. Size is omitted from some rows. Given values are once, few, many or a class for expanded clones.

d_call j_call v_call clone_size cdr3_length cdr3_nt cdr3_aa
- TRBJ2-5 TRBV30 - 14 TGTGCCTGGTCTAATCTCGGGATCTCACAGACCCAGTACTTC CAWSNLGISQTQYF
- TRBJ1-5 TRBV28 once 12 TGTGCCAGCAGTTTATCGGATCAGCCCCAGCATTTT CASSLSDQPQHF
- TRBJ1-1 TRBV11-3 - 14 TGTGCCAGCAGCTCCCAGGGGATAAAGACTGAAGCTTTCTTT CASSSQGIKTEAFF
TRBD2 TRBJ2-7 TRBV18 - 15 TGTGCCAGCTCACCACGGGAGGGCCGAAATTACGAGCAGTACTTC CASSPREGRNYEQYF
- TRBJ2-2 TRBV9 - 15 TGTGCCAGCAGCGCGCCTGGGGGACTCACCGGGGAGCTGTTTTTT CASSAPGGLTGELFF
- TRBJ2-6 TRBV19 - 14 TGTGCCAGTAGTTCAGGGGACGGGGCCAACGTCCTGACTTTC CASSSGDGANVLTF
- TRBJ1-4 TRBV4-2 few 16 TGTGCCAGCAGCCAAGCTTTAACACTCGGGAATGAAAAACTGTTTTTT CASSQALTLGNEKLFF
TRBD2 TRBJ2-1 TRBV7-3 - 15 TGTGCCAGCAGCATTACTAGCGGAGTCTACAATGAGCAGTTCTTC CASSITSGVYNEQFF
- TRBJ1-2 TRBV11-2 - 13 TGTGCCAGCAGAAAAACCGGGATCTATGGCTACACCTTC CASRKTGIYGYTF
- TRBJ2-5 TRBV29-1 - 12 TGCAGCGTTGCGAGGGTTCAAGAGACCCAGTACTTC CSVARVQETQYF
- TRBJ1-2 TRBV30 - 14 TGTGCCTGGAGGCGATACAGGACCGACTATGGCTACACCTTC CAWRRYRTDYGYTF
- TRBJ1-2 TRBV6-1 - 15 TGTGCCAGCAGTGAATTCGCCTGGGGGGACTATGGCTACACCTTC CASSEFAWGDYGYTF
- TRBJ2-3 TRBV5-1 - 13 TGCGCCAGCAGACAGGGTTCTGCAGATACGCAGTATTTT CASRQGSADTQYF
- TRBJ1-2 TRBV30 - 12 TGTGCCTGGAGTCTGGCCCCTTTTGGCTACACCTTC CAWSLAPFGYTF
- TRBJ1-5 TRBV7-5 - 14 TGTGCCAGAGACTCCTTCCGGCGGTGGCAGCCCCAGCATTTT CARDSFRRWQPQHF
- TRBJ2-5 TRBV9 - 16 TGTGCCAGCAGCGTAGCTGGCGGAGTATTCCAAGAGACCCAGTACTTC CASSVAGGVFQETQYF
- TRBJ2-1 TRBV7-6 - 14 TGTGCCAGCATCAAAGGCGGGACCTACAATGAGCAGTTCTTC CASIKGGTYNEQFF
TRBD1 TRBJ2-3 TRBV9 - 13 TGTGCCACCAGGGGGCTGATCACAGATACGCAGTATTTT CATRGLITDTQYF
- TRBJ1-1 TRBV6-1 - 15 TGTGCCAGCAGTGAAATGTCTAGGCAGAACACTGAAGCTTTCTTT CASSEMSRQNTEAFF
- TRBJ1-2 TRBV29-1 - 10 TGCAGCGTTGTAACAGATGGCTACACCTTC CSVVTDGYTF